This T cell receptor (beta chain) derives from a study of blood T cell repertoires in COVID-19. Study background: Samples of COVID-19 (acute and convalescent) were obtained from the United States, Italy and Spain.

Some clones are missing from TCRdb's copy, which holds only in-frame ones; the method was immunoSEQ multiplex PCR. The sample contains about 150,000 clones, roughly 87% of which appear only once. Between the trimmed V and J ends, which lost 4 bases and 1 base, there was a span of 11 bases. The CDR3 is made up of 14 amino acids. CDR1 SGDLS and CDR2 YYNGEE come from the germline V gene. V and J are TRBV9 and TRBJ2-5; D is undetermined. Sequences were obtained from PBMCs or T cells enriched from blood (not recorded which). The sequence came from a woman between 50 and 59 years old who had recovered from COVID-19. The CDR3 reads CASSTSGGQETQYF. DNA for the CDR3: TGTGCCAGCAGCACCTCCGGTGGCCAAGAGACCCAGTACTTC.